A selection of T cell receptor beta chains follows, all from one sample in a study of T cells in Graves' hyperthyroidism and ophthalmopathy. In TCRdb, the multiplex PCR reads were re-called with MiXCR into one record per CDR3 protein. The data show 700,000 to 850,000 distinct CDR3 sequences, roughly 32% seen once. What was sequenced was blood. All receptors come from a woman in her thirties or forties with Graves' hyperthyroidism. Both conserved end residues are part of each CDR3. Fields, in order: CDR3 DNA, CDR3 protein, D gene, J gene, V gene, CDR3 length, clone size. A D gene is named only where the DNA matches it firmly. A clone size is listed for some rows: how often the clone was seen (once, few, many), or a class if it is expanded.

CDR3nt: TGTGCCAGCAGTAACAGGGGTACGAACGAGCAGTACTTC; CDR3aa: CASSNRGTNEQYF; d_gene: TRBD1; j_gene: TRBJ2-7; v_gene: TRBV27; len: 13; abundance: few
CDR3nt: TGTGCCAGCAGTCCTCGACAGGGGGCGGGTAGGTTGAACACTGCAGCTTTCTTT; CDR3aa: CASSPRQGAGRLNTAAFF; d_gene: TRBD1; j_gene: TRBJ1-1; v_gene: TRBV12-3/TRBV12-4; len: 18; abundance: -
CDR3nt: TGCGCCAGCAGCTTGGACAATGACTATGGCTACACCTTC; CDR3aa: CASSLDNDYGYTF; d_gene: -; j_gene: TRBJ1-2; v_gene: TRBV5-1; len: 13; abundance: -
CDR3nt: TGTGCCAGCAGCCCTGACAGCCCTTCCTACGAGCAGCACTTC; CDR3aa: CASSPDSPSYEQHF; d_gene: -; j_gene: TRBJ2-7; v_gene: TRBV6-5; len: 14; abundance: -
CDR3nt: TGTGCCACCAGCAGAAGGACAGGGAGGAGCGAGACCCAGTACTTC; CDR3aa: CATSRRTGRSETQYF; d_gene: TRBD1; j_gene: TRBJ2-5; v_gene: TRBV15; len: 15; abundance: -
CDR3nt: TGTGCCAGCAGTCCTACGGGGGGACTAGGATCGTCCTACGAGCAGTACTTC; CDR3aa: CASSPTGGLGSSYEQYF; d_gene: TRBD2; j_gene: TRBJ2-7; v_gene: TRBV7-2; len: 17; abundance: many
CDR3nt: TGTGCCACCAGCAGCGGCGGGGCAAATGAAAAACTGTTTTTT; CDR3aa: CATSSGGANEKLFF; d_gene: -; j_gene: TRBJ1-4; v_gene: TRBV15; len: 14; abundance: -
CDR3nt: TGCAGTGCTACACCTAGCGGAAACACCGGGGAGCTGTTTTTT; CDR3aa: CSATPSGNTGELFF; d_gene: TRBD2; j_gene: TRBJ2-2; v_gene: TRBV20-1; len: 14; abundance: few
CDR3nt: TGTGCCAGCAGGCCATCAGGGTCGGGGGGGGCCAACGTCCTGACTTTC; CDR3aa: CASRPSGSGGANVLTF; d_gene: -; j_gene: TRBJ2-6; v_gene: TRBV25-1; len: 16; abundance: -
CDR3nt: TGTGCCAGCAGTTACCTCCCAGGGTTCGACGGGGAGCTGTTTTTT; CDR3aa: CASSYLPGFDGELFF; d_gene: -; j_gene: TRBJ2-2; v_gene: TRBV6-5; len: 15; abundance: few
CDR3nt: TGTGCCACCCAGCCCCGGGGTCACCAAGAGACCCAGTACTTC; CDR3aa: CATQPRGHQETQYF; d_gene: -; j_gene: TRBJ2-5; v_gene: TRBV24-1; len: 14; abundance: -
CDR3nt: TGTGCCAGCAGCTTCTCCCCAGGGTTGGCCTATGGCTACACCTTC; CDR3aa: CASSFSPGLAYGYTF; d_gene: -; j_gene: TRBJ1-2; v_gene: TRBV7-2; len: 15; abundance: many
CDR3nt: TGTGCCAGCAGCCAGGGACAGGTACTAAATCAGCCCCAGCATTTT; CDR3aa: CASSQGQVLNQPQHF; d_gene: TRBD1; j_gene: TRBJ1-5; v_gene: TRBV5-8; len: 15; abundance: few
CDR3nt: TGTGCCAGCAGCTTAGCAGGACACGGAAATCAGCCCCAGCATTTT; CDR3aa: CASSLAGHGNQPQHF; d_gene: -; j_gene: TRBJ1-5; v_gene: TRBV7-2; len: 15; abundance: many
CDR3nt: TGTGCCAGCAGTCCCGGACAAAATAATATTTATCAGCCCCAGCATTTT; CDR3aa: CASSPGQNNIYQPQHF; d_gene: -; j_gene: TRBJ1-5; v_gene: TRBV11-2; len: 16; abundance: few
CDR3nt: TGTGCCAGCAATACAGGGAACACTAATGAAAAACTGTTTTTT; CDR3aa: CASNTGNTNEKLFF; d_gene: -; j_gene: TRBJ1-4; v_gene: TRBV7-2; len: 14; abundance: -
CDR3nt: TGTGCCAGCTCACCAGAGGTTTCCGGCCAAGAGACCCAGTACTTC; CDR3aa: CASSPEVSGQETQYF; d_gene: -; j_gene: TRBJ2-5; v_gene: TRBV14; len: 15; abundance: -
CDR3nt: TGCGCCAGCAGCCAGGTCCCCATTGAGGGTGTGCTTCGTGAAAAACTGTTTTTT; CDR3aa: CASSQVPIEGVLREKLFF; d_gene: -; j_gene: TRBJ1-4; v_gene: TRBV4-3; len: 18; abundance: few
CDR3nt: TGCGCCAGCAGCTTGGGGGACAGCTCCTACAATGAAAAACTGTTTTTT; CDR3aa: CASSLGDSSYNEKLFF; d_gene: TRBD1; j_gene: TRBJ1-4; v_gene: TRBV5-1; len: 16; abundance: -
CDR3nt: TGCGCCAGCAGCCAAGGACTTTACTACGAGCAGTACTTC; CDR3aa: CASSQGLYYEQYF; d_gene: -; j_gene: TRBJ2-7; v_gene: TRBV4-3; len: 13; abundance: few
CDR3nt: TGTGCCAGCAGCTTAGGACCGGCTGGAGGCGGCTACACCTTC; CDR3aa: CASSLGPAGGGYTF; d_gene: -; j_gene: TRBJ1-2; v_gene: TRBV11-2; len: 14; abundance: -
CDR3nt: TGTGCCAGCAGCCCGGGACCGGGGCCATCCTACGAGCAGTACTTC; CDR3aa: CASSPGPGPSYEQYF; d_gene: -; j_gene: TRBJ2-7; v_gene: TRBV7-9; len: 15; abundance: -
CDR3nt: TGTGCCAGCAGCTACTTCATAGCGAGCTACGAGCAGTACTTC; CDR3aa: CASSYFIASYEQYF; d_gene: -; j_gene: TRBJ2-7; v_gene: TRBV7-2; len: 14; abundance: few
CDR3nt: TGTGCCAGCAGTGACCATACTAGTGATGCTTTCTTT; CDR3aa: CASSDHTSDAFF; d_gene: -; j_gene: TRBJ1-1; v_gene: TRBV2; len: 12; abundance: many
CDR3nt: TGTGCCAGCAGTTTATTATTCTGGGGCGGGGAGCTGTTTTTT; CDR3aa: CASSLLFWGGELFF; d_gene: -; j_gene: TRBJ2-2; v_gene: TRBV13; len: 14; abundance: -
CDR3nt: TGTGCCACCGGGACTAGTGGGACAGATACGCAGTATTTT; CDR3aa: CATGTSGTDTQYF; d_gene: TRBD2; j_gene: TRBJ2-3; v_gene: TRBV24-1; len: 13; abundance: -
CDR3nt: TGTGCCAGCACCGAGACAGGTTTCTGGGAGACTGAAGCTTTCTTT; CDR3aa: CASTETGFWETEAFF; d_gene: -; j_gene: TRBJ1-1; v_gene: TRBV12-3/TRBV12-4; len: 15; abundance: few
CDR3nt: TGTGCCATCATGGACGCTTTCTTT; CDR3aa: CAIMDAFF; d_gene: -; j_gene: TRBJ1-1; v_gene: TRBV10-3; len: 8; abundance: many
CDR3nt: TGTGCCATCAGTGAAGCTGACAGGCTTTACTACGAGCAGTACTTC; CDR3aa: CAISEADRLYYEQYF; d_gene: -; j_gene: TRBJ2-7; v_gene: TRBV6-1; len: 15; abundance: -
CDR3nt: TGTGCCAGCAGTGTCGGGACTAGCGGGAGAGATACGCAGTATTTT; CDR3aa: CASSVGTSGRDTQYF; d_gene: TRBD2; j_gene: TRBJ2-3; v_gene: TRBV2; len: 15; abundance: many
CDR3nt: TGTGCCACCAGCAGAGGGACGTCGGTATGGAACACTGAAGCTTTCTTT; CDR3aa: CATSRGTSVWNTEAFF; d_gene: -; j_gene: TRBJ1-1; v_gene: TRBV15; len: 16; abundance: many
CDR3nt: TGTGCCAGCAGCCAGGGACAGGGGGCCCGATGGGCTGAAGCTTTCTTT; CDR3aa: CASSQGQGARWAEAFF; d_gene: TRBD1; j_gene: TRBJ1-1; v_gene: TRBV14; len: 16; abundance: many
CDR3nt: TGCGCCAGCAGCTTTAAGGGAGATGGGCAAGGCTACACCTTC; CDR3aa: CASSFKGDGQGYTF; d_gene: -; j_gene: TRBJ1-2; v_gene: TRBV5-1; len: 14; abundance: -
CDR3nt: TGTGCCCTGGCAGGGAATGGCTACACCTTC; CDR3aa: CALAGNGYTF; d_gene: -; j_gene: TRBJ1-2; v_gene: TRBV30; len: 10; abundance: few
CDR3nt: TGTGCCAGCAGCATACCCCCCGGATGGGAGGATGGCTACACCTTC; CDR3aa: CASSIPPGWEDGYTF; d_gene: -; j_gene: TRBJ1-2; v_gene: TRBV7-2; len: 15; abundance: -
CDR3nt: TGCAGCGTTGCACGGACAGGGAACACTGAAGCTTTCTTT; CDR3aa: CSVARTGNTEAFF; d_gene: TRBD1; j_gene: TRBJ1-1; v_gene: TRBV29-1; len: 13; abundance: many
CDR3nt: TGTGCCAGCTCACCAGGAGCGGGCGGGTACCAAGAGACCCAGTACTTC; CDR3aa: CASSPGAGGYQETQYF; d_gene: -; j_gene: TRBJ2-5; v_gene: TRBV7-2; len: 16; abundance: -
CDR3nt: TGTGCCAGCAGTGGAGGCTGGACCTATGGCTACACCTTC; CDR3aa: CASSGGWTYGYTF; d_gene: -; j_gene: TRBJ1-2; v_gene: TRBV6-1; len: 13; abundance: few
CDR3nt: TGTGCCAGTAGTAAATCTAACAATCAGTCCCAGCATTTT; CDR3aa: CASSKSNNQSQHF; d_gene: -; j_gene: TRBJ1-5; v_gene: TRBV19; len: 13; abundance: -
CDR3nt: TGCGCCAGCCGAAGGACTTTAAGTAGGAACACTGAAGCTTTCTTT; CDR3aa: CASRRTLSRNTEAFF; d_gene: -; j_gene: TRBJ1-1; v_gene: TRBV10-2; len: 15; abundance: -
CDR3nt: TGTGCCACCAGTGACCCAGCGGGAGTGTCGGATTTCGGGGAGACCCAGTACTTC; CDR3aa: CATSDPAGVSDFGETQYF; d_gene: TRBD2; j_gene: TRBJ2-5; v_gene: TRBV24-1; len: 18; abundance: once
CDR3nt: TGTGCCAGCAGCCCGAGGCGGGCAGTTGGAAACACCATATATTTT; CDR3aa: CASSPRRAVGNTIYF; d_gene: -; j_gene: TRBJ1-3; v_gene: TRBV5-5; len: 15; abundance: few
CDR3nt: TGTGCCAGTAGTAAAAGCTCCGGGACCCAGGAGGAAAAACTGTTTTTT; CDR3aa: CASSKSSGTQEEKLFF; d_gene: -; j_gene: TRBJ1-4; v_gene: TRBV19; len: 16; abundance: once
CDR3nt: TGTGCCAGCAGCTTCTGGACAGGGGATAATGAAAAACTGTTTTTT; CDR3aa: CASSFWTGDNEKLFF; d_gene: TRBD1; j_gene: TRBJ1-4; v_gene: TRBV5-4; len: 15; abundance: few
CDR3nt: TGCAGTGCTAGATATAGCAATCAGCCCCAGCATTTT; CDR3aa: CSARYSNQPQHF; d_gene: -; j_gene: TRBJ1-5; v_gene: TRBV20-1; len: 12; abundance: many
CDR3nt: TGCAGTGCGGAAGAGATTCCCACAGATACGCAGTATTTT; CDR3aa: CSAEEIPTDTQYF; d_gene: -; j_gene: TRBJ2-3; v_gene: TRBV20-1; len: 13; abundance: -
CDR3nt: TGTGCCAGTAGTATCTCGGCCGGTTATGGCTACACCTTC; CDR3aa: CASSISAGYGYTF; d_gene: -; j_gene: TRBJ1-2; v_gene: TRBV19; len: 13; abundance: many
CDR3nt: TGTGCCAGTAGTAAAGGACTAGCGGGGGGGCCGGAGACCCAGTACTTC; CDR3aa: CASSKGLAGGPETQYF; d_gene: TRBD2; j_gene: TRBJ2-5; v_gene: TRBV19; len: 16; abundance: few
CDR3nt: TGTGCCAGCAGCACCCCCAGGGGGGGTACCGGGGAGCTGTTTTTT; CDR3aa: CASSTPRGGTGELFF; d_gene: -; j_gene: TRBJ2-2; v_gene: TRBV12-3/TRBV12-4; len: 15; abundance: once
CDR3nt: TGTGCCAGCAGTTTACCCCGGACTGGCAGGGACACCGGGGAGCTGTTTTTT; CDR3aa: CASSLPRTGRDTGELFF; d_gene: -; j_gene: TRBJ2-2; v_gene: TRBV12-3/TRBV12-4; len: 17; abundance: few
CDR3nt: TGCAGCCTTAAATTACAGAGTAACACTGAAGCTTTCTTT; CDR3aa: CSLKLQSNTEAFF; d_gene: -; j_gene: TRBJ1-1; v_gene: TRBV29-1; len: 13; abundance: -